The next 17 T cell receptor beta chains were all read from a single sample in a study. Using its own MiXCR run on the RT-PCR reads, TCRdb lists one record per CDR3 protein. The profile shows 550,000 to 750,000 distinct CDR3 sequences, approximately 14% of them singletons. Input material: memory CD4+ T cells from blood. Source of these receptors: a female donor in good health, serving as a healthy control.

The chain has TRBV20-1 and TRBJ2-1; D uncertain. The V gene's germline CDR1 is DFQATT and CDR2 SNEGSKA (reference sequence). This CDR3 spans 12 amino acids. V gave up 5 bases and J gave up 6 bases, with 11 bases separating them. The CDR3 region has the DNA TGCAGTGCTTCTGTCAGCGTCAATGAGCAGTTCTTC. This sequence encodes CSASVSVNEQFF.

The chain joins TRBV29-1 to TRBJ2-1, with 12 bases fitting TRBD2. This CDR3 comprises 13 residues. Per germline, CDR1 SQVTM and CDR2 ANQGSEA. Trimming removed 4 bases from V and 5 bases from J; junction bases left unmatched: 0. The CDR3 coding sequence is TGCAGCGTTGCTAGCGGGGGGGACAATGAGCAGTTCTTC. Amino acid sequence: CSVASGGDNEQFF.

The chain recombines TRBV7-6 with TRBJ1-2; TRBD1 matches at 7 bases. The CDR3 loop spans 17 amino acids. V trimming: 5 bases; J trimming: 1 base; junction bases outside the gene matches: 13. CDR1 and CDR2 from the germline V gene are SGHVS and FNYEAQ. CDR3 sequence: CASSLGTDPSYNYGYTF. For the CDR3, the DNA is TGTGCCAGCAGCCTAGGGACAGACCCAAGTTATAACTATGGCTACACCTTC.

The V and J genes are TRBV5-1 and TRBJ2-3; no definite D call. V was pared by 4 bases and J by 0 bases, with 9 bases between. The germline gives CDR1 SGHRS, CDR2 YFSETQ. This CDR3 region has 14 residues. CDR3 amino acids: CASSPGFSTDTQYF. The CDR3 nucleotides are TGCGCCAGCAGCCCCGGTTTCAGCACAGATACGCAGTATTTT.

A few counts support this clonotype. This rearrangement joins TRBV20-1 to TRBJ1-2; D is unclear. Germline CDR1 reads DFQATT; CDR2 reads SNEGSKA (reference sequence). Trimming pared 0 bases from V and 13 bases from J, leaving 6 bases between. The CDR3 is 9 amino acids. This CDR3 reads CSAREIPTF. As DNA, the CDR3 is TGCAGTGCTAGAGAAATTCCCACCTTC.

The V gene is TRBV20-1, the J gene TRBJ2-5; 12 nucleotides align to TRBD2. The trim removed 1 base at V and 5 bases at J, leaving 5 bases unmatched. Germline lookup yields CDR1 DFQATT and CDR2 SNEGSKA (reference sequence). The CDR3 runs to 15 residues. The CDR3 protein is CSARGLAGDGETQYF. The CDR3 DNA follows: TGCAGTGCTAGAGGACTAGCGGGAGATGGGGAGACCCAGTACTTC.

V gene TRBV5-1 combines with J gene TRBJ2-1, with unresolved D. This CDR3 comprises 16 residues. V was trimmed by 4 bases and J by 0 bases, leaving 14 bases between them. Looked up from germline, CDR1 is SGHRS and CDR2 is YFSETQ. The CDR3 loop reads CASSHLDGDSYNEQFF. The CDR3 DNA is TGCGCCAGCAGCCACCTGGACGGAGACTCCTACAATGAGCAGTTCTTC.

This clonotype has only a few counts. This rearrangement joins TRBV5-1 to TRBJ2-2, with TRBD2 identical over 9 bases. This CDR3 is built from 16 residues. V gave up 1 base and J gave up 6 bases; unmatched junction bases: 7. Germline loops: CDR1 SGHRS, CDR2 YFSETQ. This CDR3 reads CASSLSGTSLAGELFF. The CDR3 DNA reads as TGCGCCAGCAGCTTGTCCGGGACTAGCCTTGCCGGGGAGCTGTTTTTT.

The CDR3 sequence is CASSVGWKANEKLFF. For the CDR3, the DNA is TGTGCCAGCAGCGTGGGATGGAAAGCTAATGAAAAACTGTTTTTT. This rearrangement joins TRBV9 to TRBJ1-4; D unresolved. Germline CDR1 and CDR2: SGDLS and YYNGEE. Trimming left V 2 bases short and J 3 bases short, with 11 bases between. This CDR3 has 15 residues. The variable domain in full, completed from reference TRBV9 and TRBJ1-4, reads DSGVTQTPKHLITATGQRVTLRCSPRSGDLSVYWYQQSLDQGLQFLIQYYNGEERAKGNILERFSAQQFPDLHSELNLSSLELGDSALYFCASSVGWKANEKLFFGSGTQLSVL.

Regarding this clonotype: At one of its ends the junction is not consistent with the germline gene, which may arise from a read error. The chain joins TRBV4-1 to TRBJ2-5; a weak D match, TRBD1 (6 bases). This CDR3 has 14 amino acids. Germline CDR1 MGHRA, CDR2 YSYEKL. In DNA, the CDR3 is TGCGCCATCAGCCCCCCCGGGACACAAGAGACCCAGTACTTC. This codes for CAISPPGTQETQYF.

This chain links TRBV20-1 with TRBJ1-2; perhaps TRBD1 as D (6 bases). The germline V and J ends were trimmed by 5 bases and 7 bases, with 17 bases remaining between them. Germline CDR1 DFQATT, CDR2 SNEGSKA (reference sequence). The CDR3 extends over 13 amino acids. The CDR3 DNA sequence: TGCAGTGCTTCTGACGATGGACAGCCTGGCTACACCTTC. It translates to CSASDDGQPGYTF.

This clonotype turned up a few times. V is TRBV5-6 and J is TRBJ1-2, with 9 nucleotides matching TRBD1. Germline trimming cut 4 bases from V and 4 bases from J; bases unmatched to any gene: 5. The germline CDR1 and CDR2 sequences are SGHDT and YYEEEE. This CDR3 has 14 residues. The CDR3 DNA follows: TGTGCCAGCAGCACCGGACAGGGGAGCTATGGCTACACCTTC. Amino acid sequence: CASSTGQGSYGYTF.

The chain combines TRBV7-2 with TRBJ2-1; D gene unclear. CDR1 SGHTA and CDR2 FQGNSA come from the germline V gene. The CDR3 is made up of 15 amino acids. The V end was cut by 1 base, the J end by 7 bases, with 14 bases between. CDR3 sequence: CASSLVPGIGNEQFF. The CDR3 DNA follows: TGTGCCAGCAGCTTAGTGCCCGGCATCGGGAATGAGCAGTTCTTC.

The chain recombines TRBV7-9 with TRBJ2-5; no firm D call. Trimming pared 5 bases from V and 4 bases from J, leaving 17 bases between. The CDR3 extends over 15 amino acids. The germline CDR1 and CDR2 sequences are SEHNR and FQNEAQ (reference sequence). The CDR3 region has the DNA TGTGCCAGCAGCCCAAGAAGTTCAGGTGGAGAGACCCAGTACTTC. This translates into CASSPRSSGGETQYF.

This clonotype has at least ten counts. The CDR3 protein is CSARQQGPNEAFF. Here the CDR3 DNA reads TGCAGTGCTAGACAACAGGGGCCCAATGAAGCTTTCTTT. The gene calls are TRBV20-1 and TRBJ1-1; TRBD1 matches at 7 bases. Germline V gene lookup returns CDR1 DFQATT and CDR2 SNEGSKA (reference sequence). Trimming cost V 2 bases and J 7 bases; bases outside gene matches: 7. CDR3 length: 13 residues.

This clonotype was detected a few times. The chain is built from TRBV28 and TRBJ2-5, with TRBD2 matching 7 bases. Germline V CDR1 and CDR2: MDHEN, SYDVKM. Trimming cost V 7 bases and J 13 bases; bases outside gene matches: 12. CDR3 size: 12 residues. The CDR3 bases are TGTGCCAGCAAAGAGCCGGGGAGGGTACCGTACTTC. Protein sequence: CASKEPGRVPYF.

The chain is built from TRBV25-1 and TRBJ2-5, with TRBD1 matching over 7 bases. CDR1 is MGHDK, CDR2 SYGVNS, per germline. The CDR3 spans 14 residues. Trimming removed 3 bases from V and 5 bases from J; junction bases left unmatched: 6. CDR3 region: CASSDVTGYETQYF. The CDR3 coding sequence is TGTGCCAGCAGTGATGTGACAGGGTACGAGACCCAGTACTTC.